This T cell receptor (beta chain) was documented in a study of CD8 T cells in ankylosing spondylitis. Remarks on this clonotype: The antigen is unknown.

TCRdb ran MiXCR on the 5' RACE reads and lists one entry per CDR3 protein. This sample yields 230,000 or so distinct CDR3 sequences, of which 15% to 20% are seen a single time; roughly a third belongs to the top ten. Study outcomes and limitations: Disease-linked clones were CD8+ and relatively rare in peripheral blood.

The sequence was collected from a male donor with ankylosing spondylitis or in good health (not recorded which). Material for sequencing was blood, either unsorted or a sorted T cell fraction (not recorded which).

CDR3 DNA sequence: TGCAGTGCTACCAGGACAGGGAGCGCGGGAGAGCAGTACTTC. Its protein is CSATRTGSAGEQYF. This chain links TRBV20-1 with TRBJ2-7, with 8 nucleotides matching TRBD1. This CDR3 contains 14 residues. Germline V gene lookup returns CDR1 DFQATT and CDR2 SNEGSKA (reference sequence). The ends lost 4 bases at V and 7 bases at J; junction bases unmatched: 12.